Listed below are T cell receptor beta chains from one sample, sequenced in a study of blood T cell repertoires in COVID-19. Libraries were prepared by immunoSEQ multiplex PCR; TCRdb keeps only in-frame clonotypes and omits some of them. The table includes some 390,000 clones, about 90% detected once. The sample comprised peripheral blood. All receptors come from a woman aged 60 to 75 with COVID-19, enrolled during active disease. CDR3s include the opening cysteine and the closing phenylalanine or tryptophan. A D gene is named only where the DNA matches it firmly. A row's size may be missing; if present it is once, few, many or a size class.

v_call,d_call,j_call,clone_size,cdr3_nt,cdr3_aa
TRBV5-1,-,TRBJ2-7,-,TGCGCCAGCAGCTACGAACAGGGTCACTACGAGCAGTACTTC,CASSYEQGHYEQYF
TRBV30,TRBD1,TRBJ2-7,-,TGTGCCTGGAGCTTGACAGGGGCAGCCTACGAGCAGTACTTC,CAWSLTGAAYEQYF
TRBV18,-,TRBJ1-3,-,TGTGCCAGCTCGGAACAGGGAAACACCATATATTTT,CASSEQGNTIYF
TRBV10-3,-,TRBJ2-2,-,TGTGCCATCAGTGAATATTCTCTCGTCAGCGGGGAGCTGTTTTTT,CAISEYSLVSGELFF
TRBV7-9,TRBD1,TRBJ2-1,-,TGTGCCAGCAGTACCCGGGACAGGGGCCCCCTAGGGCAGTTCTTC,CASSTRDRGPLGQFF
TRBV28,-,TRBJ1-3,-,TGTGCCAGCAGTATCTTCGGAAACACCATATATTTT,CASSIFGNTIYF
TRBV7-8,-,TRBJ1-5,-,TGTGCCAGCAGCTTAGGACAGACCTATAGCAATCAGCCCCAGCATTTT,CASSLGQTYSNQPQHF
TRBV7-8,TRBD1,TRBJ1-4,once,TGTGCCAGCAGCCAAGAGGGGACAGGATTTGAAAAACTGTTTTTT,CASSQEGTGFEKLFF
TRBV5-1,-,TRBJ1-4,-,TGCGCCAGCAGCTTGAATGGAGGGAATGAAAAACTGTTTTTT,CASSLNGGNEKLFF
TRBV2,-,TRBJ1-2,-,TGTGCCAGCAGTGAATCCCGTTATGGCTACACCTTC,CASSESRYGYTF
TRBV7-2,-,TRBJ2-3,once,TGTGCCAGCAGCTCCCCGGGGTCAGACACAGATACGCAGTATTTT,CASSSPGSDTDTQYF